A single sample is the source of the 5 T cell receptor beta chains below, sequenced in a study of T cells after yellow fever vaccination (dated by TCRdb to about 2019). In the paper's terms, the treatment or condition label means: live attenuated yellow fever vaccine strain. Library method: 5' RACE. Sequencing used an Illumina NovaSeq 6000. TCRdb trimmed public reads at Q25 via fastp, called clones via MiXCR and kept in-frame beta chains. Each record represents a unique CDR3 protein, reported with the most common genes and DNA among its rows. This sample comprises 230,000 or so distinct CDR3 sequences, 3.6% of them detected only once. Of the sample, around 19% is held by the ten largest clones. The starting material was PBMCs, obtained 15 days after the yellow fever booster vaccination. The receptor source for this set is a man in his late teens or twenties who received the YFV17D yellow fever vaccine.

This clonotype showed up many times. The genes are TRBV27 and TRBJ1-1; TRBD1 might be the D (5 bases). Trimming pared 4 bases from V and 10 bases from J, leaving 22 bases between. Germline V CDR1 and CDR2: MNHEY, SMNVEV (reference sequence). The CDR3 consists of 15 residues. The CDR3 sequence: CASSSDSWGPRRAFF. As DNA, the CDR3 is TGTGCCAGCAGTTCAGACAGTTGGGGTCCCCGAAGAGCTTTCTTT.

This clonotype was observed many times. The V call is TRBV5-1, the J call TRBJ2-1; tentatively, D is TRBD1 or TRBD2 (6 bases each). Trimming cost V 4 bases and J 6 bases, with 20 bases left between them. CDR1 is SGHRS and CDR2 is YFSETQ in the germline V gene. The CDR3 has 16 residues. DNA of the CDR3: TGCGCCAGCAGCCCTGGGGGGCAGGGTGGTGTCAATGAGCAGTTCTTC. Amino acid sequence: CASSPGGQGGVNEQFF. Drawing the rest from reference TRBV5-1 and TRBJ2-1, the complete variable domain is KAGVTQTPRYLIKTRGQQVTLSCSPISGHRSVSWYQQTPGQGLQFLFEYFSETQRNKGNFPGRFSGRQFSNSRSEMNVSTLELGDSALYLCASSPGGQGGVNEQFFGPGTRLTVL.

This clonotype was seen many times. The chain has TRBV20-1 and TRBJ2-5; 11 bases map to TRBD2. The length of the CDR3 is 14 residues. The trim removed 6 bases at V and 4 bases at J, leaving 7 bases unmatched. Germline values: CDR1 DFQATT, CDR2 SNEGSKA (reference sequence). This CDR3 reads CSATRTSGPETQYF. The CDR3 coding sequence is TGCAGTGCCACGAGGACTAGCGGGCCAGAGACCCAGTACTTC.

This clonotype was seen at least ten times. The rearrangement uses TRBV30 and TRBJ2-7, with 10 bases lining up with TRBD2. With V trimmed by 0 bases and J by 3 bases, 2 bases remained unmatched. CDR3 length equals 14 residues. From germline, CDR1 is GTSNPN and CDR2 SVGIG (reference sequence). The CDR3 loop is CAWSVLAGVYEQYF. CDR3 nucleotide sequence: TGTGCCTGGAGTGTTCTAGCGGGGGTCTACGAGCAGTACTTC.

This clonotype came up many times. The chain carries TRBV5-1 and TRBJ2-3; either TRBD1 or TRBD2 may fit D (6 bases each). The germline CDR1 and CDR2 sequences are SGHRS and YFSETQ. The CDR3 sequence is 16 residues long. Trimming removed 7 bases at V and 3 bases at J, with 21 bases between. CDR3 protein: CASDRGQGRGTDTQYF. The DNA of the CDR3 is TGCGCCAGCGACCGGGGGCAGGGGCGTGGGACAGATACGCAGTATTTT.